This TCR beta chain was sequenced during a study of memory CD4+ T cells and cytomegalovirus serostatus. Overall study context: Donors were healthy Belgian adults, 9 or 10 CMV seropositive and 20 to 30 seronegative. Study results and caveats: The CMV-associated TCR signature appears largely within the CD4+ memory repertoire. Median bootstrapped AUC for CMV status was approximately 0.94 originally, about 0.9 US-trained.

TCRdb keeps only in-frame clones here, not all; method: immunoSEQ multiplex PCR. This sample has about 44,000 clones, with 79% found just once. Germline loops: CDR1 SEHNR, CDR2 FQNEAQ (reference sequence). This CDR3 spans 12 amino acids. With V trimmed by 5 bases and J by 10 bases, 4 bases remained unmatched. Details on this clone: What it binds is unknown.

Single viable CD3+CD4+CD8-CD45RO+ cells were sorted as the memory CD4+ T cells. The receptor's source is an adult in good health and CMV-seronegative. The genes are TRBV7-9 and TRBJ2-2, with 7 bases identical to TRBD1. The sample consisted of memory CD4+ T cells from blood. CDR3 region: CASSPQGLELFF. CDR3 nucleotide sequence: TGTGCCAGCAGCCCACAGGGGTTGGAGCTGTTTTTT.